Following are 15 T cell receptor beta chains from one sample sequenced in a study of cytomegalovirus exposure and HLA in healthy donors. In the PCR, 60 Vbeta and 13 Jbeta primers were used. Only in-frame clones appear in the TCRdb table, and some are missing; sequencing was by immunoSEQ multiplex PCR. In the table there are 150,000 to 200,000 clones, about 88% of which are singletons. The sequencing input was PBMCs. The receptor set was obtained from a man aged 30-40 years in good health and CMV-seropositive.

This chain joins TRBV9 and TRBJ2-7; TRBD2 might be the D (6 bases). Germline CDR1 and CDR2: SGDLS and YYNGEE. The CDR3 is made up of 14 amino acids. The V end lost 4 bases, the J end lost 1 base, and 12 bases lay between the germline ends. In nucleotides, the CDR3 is TGTGCCAGCAGCTCTACGGACTATTCCTACGAGCAGTACTTC. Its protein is CASSSTDYSYEQYF.

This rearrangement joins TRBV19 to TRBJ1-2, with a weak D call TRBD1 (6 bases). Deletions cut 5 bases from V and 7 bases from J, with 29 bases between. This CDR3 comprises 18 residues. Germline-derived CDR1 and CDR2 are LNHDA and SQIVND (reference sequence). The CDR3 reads CASSPRQVLSWRLSGYTF. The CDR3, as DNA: TGTGCCAGTAGTCCCCGACAGGTTCTCAGTTGGCGTTTGAGTGGCTACACCTTC.

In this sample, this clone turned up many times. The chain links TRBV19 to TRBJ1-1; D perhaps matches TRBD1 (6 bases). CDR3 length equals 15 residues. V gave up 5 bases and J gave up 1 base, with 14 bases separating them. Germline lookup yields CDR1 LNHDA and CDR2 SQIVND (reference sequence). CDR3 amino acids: CASSPGQLQNTEAFF. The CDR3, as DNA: TGTGCCAGTAGTCCGGGACAATTACAGAACACTGAAGCTTTCTTT.

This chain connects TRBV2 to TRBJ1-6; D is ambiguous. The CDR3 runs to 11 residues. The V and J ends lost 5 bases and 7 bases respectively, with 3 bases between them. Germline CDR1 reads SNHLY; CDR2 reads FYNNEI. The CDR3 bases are TGTGCCAGCAGTCCGAATTCACCCCTCCACTTT. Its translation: CASSPNSPLHF.

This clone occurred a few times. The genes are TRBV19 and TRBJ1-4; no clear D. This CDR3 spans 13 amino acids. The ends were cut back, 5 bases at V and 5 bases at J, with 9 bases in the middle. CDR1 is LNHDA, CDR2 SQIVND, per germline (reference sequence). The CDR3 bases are TGTGCCAGTAGTTGGGCTTACAATGAAAAACTGTTTTTT. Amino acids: CASSWAYNEKLFF.

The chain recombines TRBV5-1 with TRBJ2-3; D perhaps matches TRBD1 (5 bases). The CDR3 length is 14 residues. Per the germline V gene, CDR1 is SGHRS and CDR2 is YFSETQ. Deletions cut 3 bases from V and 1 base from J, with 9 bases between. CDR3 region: CASSSSTGTDTQYF. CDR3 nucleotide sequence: TGCGCCAGCAGCTCGTCGACAGGCACAGATACGCAGTATTTT.

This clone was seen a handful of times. As DNA, the CDR3 is TGCGCCAGCAGCCAAGGCGTAGGGGTGCTAAACAATGAGCAGTTCTTC. Protein sequence: CASSQGVGVLNNEQFF. The V call is TRBV4-3, the J call TRBJ2-1; D possibly corresponds to TRBD1 (5 bases). V was shortened by 1 base and J by 5 bases, with 15 bases between the two germline ends. Germline V gene data show CDR1 as LGHNA and CDR2 as YSLEER. The CDR3 has 16 residues.

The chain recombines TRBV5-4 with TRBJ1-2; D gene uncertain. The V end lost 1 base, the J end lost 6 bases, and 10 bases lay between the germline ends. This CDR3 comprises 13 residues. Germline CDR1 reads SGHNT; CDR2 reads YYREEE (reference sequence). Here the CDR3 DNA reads TGTGCCAGCAGCTTGACGGGGAAAGATGGCTACACCTTC. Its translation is CASSLTGKDGYTF.

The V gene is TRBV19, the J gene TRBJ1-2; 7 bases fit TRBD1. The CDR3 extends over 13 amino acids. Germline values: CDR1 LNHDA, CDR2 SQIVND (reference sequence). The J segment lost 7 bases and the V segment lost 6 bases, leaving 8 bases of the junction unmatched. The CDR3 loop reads CASRNVQGFGYTF. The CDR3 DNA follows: TGTGCCAGTAGAAACGTACAGGGGTTTGGCTACACCTTC.

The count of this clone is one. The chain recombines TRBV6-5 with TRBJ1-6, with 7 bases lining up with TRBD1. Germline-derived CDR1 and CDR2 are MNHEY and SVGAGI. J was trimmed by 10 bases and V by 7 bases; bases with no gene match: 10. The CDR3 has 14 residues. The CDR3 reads CASTVRGGVSPLHF. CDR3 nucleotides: TGTGCCAGCACTGTGAGAGGGGGCGTATCACCCCTCCACTTT.

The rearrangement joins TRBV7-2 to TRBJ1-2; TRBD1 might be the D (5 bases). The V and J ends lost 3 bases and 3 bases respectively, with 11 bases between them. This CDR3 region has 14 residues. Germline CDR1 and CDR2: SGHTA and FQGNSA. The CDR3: CASSFRRGDYGYTF. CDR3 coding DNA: TGTGCCAGCAGCTTTCGGAGGGGCGACTATGGCTACACCTTC.

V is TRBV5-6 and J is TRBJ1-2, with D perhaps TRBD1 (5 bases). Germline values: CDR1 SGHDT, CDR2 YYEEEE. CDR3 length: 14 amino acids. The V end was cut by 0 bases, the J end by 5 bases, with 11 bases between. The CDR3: CASSLGPRAYGYTF. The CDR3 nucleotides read TGTGCCAGCAGCTTGGGGCCCAGGGCATATGGCTACACCTTC.

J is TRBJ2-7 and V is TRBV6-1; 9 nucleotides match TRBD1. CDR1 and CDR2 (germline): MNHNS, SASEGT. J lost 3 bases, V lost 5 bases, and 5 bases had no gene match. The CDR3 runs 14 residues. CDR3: CASSSGTGIYEQYV. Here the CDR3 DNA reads TGTGCCAGCAGTTCCGGGACAGGGATCTACGAGCAGTACGTC.

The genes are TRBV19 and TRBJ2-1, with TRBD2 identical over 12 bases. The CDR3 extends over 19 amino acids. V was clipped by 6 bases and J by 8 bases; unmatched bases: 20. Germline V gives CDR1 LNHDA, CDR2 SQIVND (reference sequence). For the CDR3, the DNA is TGTGCCAGTAGCCTGCCACCGGGACTAGCGGGTCCAGGTGTGGATGAGCAGTTCTTC. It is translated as CASSLPPGLAGPGVDEQFF.

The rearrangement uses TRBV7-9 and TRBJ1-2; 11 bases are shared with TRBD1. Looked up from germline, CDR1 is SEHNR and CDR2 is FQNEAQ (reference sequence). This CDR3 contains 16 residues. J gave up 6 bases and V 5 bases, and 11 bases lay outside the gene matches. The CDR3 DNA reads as TGTGCCAGCAGCGCCCGGACAGGGGGCGGCCTTGATGGCTACACCTTC. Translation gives CASSARTGGGLDGYTF.